A selection of T cell receptor beta chains follows, all from one sample in a study of T cell responses to AZD1222 COVID-19 vaccine. Assay: immunoSEQ multiplex PCR; the TCRdb copy retains only in-frame clones and omits some. The data show fewer than 120,000 clones, about 94% seen once. Sequences were derived from peripheral blood, sampled 28 days after the second AZD1222 dose. The receptors were gathered from an adult who received the AZD1222 COVID-19 vaccine. CDR3s include the opening cysteine and the closing phenylalanine or tryptophan. The D gene is left open where the match is weak. The listing skips clone size in some rows; elsewhere it reads once, few, many or a size class.

V gene,D gene,clone size,J gene,CDR3 DNA,CDR3 protein
TRBV30,-,-,TRBJ1-4,TGTGCCTGGACCGGACAGCTGTATGAAAAACTGTTTTTT,CAWTGQLYEKLFF
TRBV27,TRBD2,-,TRBJ2-1,TGTGCCAGCAGTACCACTAGCGGGAGCTACAATGAGCAGTTCTTC,CASSTTSGSYNEQFF
TRBV27,TRBD2,-,TRBJ2-7,TGTGCCAGCAGTTTGGGACTAGCGGGGGGGCGTCACTACGAGCAGTACTTC,CASSLGLAGGRHYEQYF
TRBV11-2,-,-,TRBJ2-7,TGTGCCAGCGGGGTGGCTACTTCCTACGAGCAGTACTTC,CASGVATSYEQYF
TRBV10-2,TRBD2,-,TRBJ2-5,TGCGCCAGCAGTGAGGGCCTAGCGGGAGTTTTCGGTATAGAGACCCAGTACTTC,CASSEGLAGVFGIETQYF
TRBV6-5,-,-,TRBJ2-7,TGTGCCAGCAGTTACTCACAATCAAGCTCCTACGAGCAGTACTTC,CASSYSQSSSYEQYF
TRBV9,-,-,TRBJ1-5,TGTGCCAGCAGCGTCGTTAGGGTGAATTCCCCTAGCAATCAGCCCCAGCATTTT,CASSVVRVNSPSNQPQHF
TRBV18,-,few,TRBJ2-7,TGTGCCAGCTCTCTTACCGGGACTCCAACCGACGAGCAGTACTTC,CASSLTGTPTDEQYF
TRBV6-5,-,once,TRBJ1-5,TGTGCCAGCAGTCCGACAGGAGATCAGCCCCAGCATTTT,CASSPTGDQPQHF
TRBV27,TRBD1,-,TRBJ1-6,TGTGCCAGCTCGCCCGGGACAGGGAATTCACCCCTCCACTTT,CASSPGTGNSPLHF
TRBV6-2/TRBV6-3,TRBD2,-,TRBJ2-2,TGTGCCAGCAGTCCGCGGGGGGACCCTAGAACCGGGGAGCTGTTTTTT,CASSPRGDPRTGELFF
TRBV4-1,TRBD2,-,TRBJ2-2,TGCGCCAGCAGCCCCCAGGCTAGCGGGGGACTTTCGAACACCGGGGAGCTGTTTTTT,CASSPQASGGLSNTGELFF
TRBV6-5,TRBD1,-,TRBJ2-7,TGTGCCAGCAGTTCGATGACAGGGGGCTTTTACGAGCAGTACTTC,CASSSMTGGFYEQYF
TRBV25-1,-,-,TRBJ2-7,TGTGCCAGCAGTGGCCCCCTGAGGGAGCAGTACTTC,CASSGPLREQYF
TRBV5-6,-,-,TRBJ2-7,TGTGCCAGCAGCTACGGGTCGAGGAGAAACTACGAGCAGTACTTC,CASSYGSRRNYEQYF
TRBV27,-,-,TRBJ2-7,TGTGCCAGCAGTTCGGGACTCCATGCCTACGAGCAGTACTTC,CASSSGLHAYEQYF
TRBV6-5,-,-,TRBJ1-2,TGTGCCAGCAGTTACGGTGGGGCCCAAGACTATGGCTACACCTTC,CASSYGGAQDYGYTF
TRBV5-1,-,once,TRBJ1-1,TGCGCCAGCACCCTTGGTAGGGGCAAAGAAGCTTTCTTT,CASTLGRGKEAFF
TRBV6-4,-,-,TRBJ2-2,TGTGCCAGCAGCGCCAGGGGTTCGGGGGAGCTGTTTTTT,CASSARGSGELFF
TRBV2,-,-,TRBJ1-1,TGTGCCAGCAGTGTTCGAAGGACAGCGAACACTGAAGCTTTCTTT,CASSVRRTANTEAFF
TRBV19,TRBD2,-,TRBJ2-2,TGTGCCAGTATCAGACTAGCGGGTTACACCGGGGAGCTGTTTTTT,CASIRLAGYTGELFF
TRBV2,-,once,TRBJ1-1,TGTGCCAGCAGTGAAGACAGCAACACTGAAGCTTTCTTT,CASSEDSNTEAFF
TRBV6-2/TRBV6-3,TRBD1,-,TRBJ1-2,TGTGCCAGCAGCCCGACAGGGGACTATGGCTACACCTTC,CASSPTGDYGYTF
TRBV18,TRBD1,-,TRBJ1-3,TGTGCCAGCTCCTGGACAGGGTATCGAAACACCATATATTTT,CASSWTGYRNTIYF
TRBV7-9,-,once,TRBJ2-7,TGTGCCAGCAGCCTGGCGGCCAGGGCCAACGAGCAGTACTTC,CASSLAARANEQYF